This TCR beta chain appears in the sequencing data of a study of pediatric ulcerative colitis. During colonoscopy, one to two rectal pinch biopsies were collected. Sequencing was performed with immunoSEQ multiplex PCR; in TCRdb, only in-frame clones are kept and a portion is missing. The table shows fewer than 13,000 clones, with 65% to 90% occurring only once. This CDR3 has 15 residues. Germline V lookup: CDR1 MDHEN, CDR2 SYDVKM. The trim removed 3 bases at V and 4 bases at J, leaving 2 bases unmatched. Broader study findings: A couple of patients had blood samples with substantially reduced template counts.

Comments on this clone: Its antigen is not known.

The receptor comes from a girl aged 10 to 17 who was a control in a study of pediatric ulcerative colitis. The chain couples TRBV28 to TRBJ2-1; 11 bases are shared with TRBD2. The sample comprised gut tissue. The CDR3 DNA reads as TGTGCCAGCAGTTTGTTAGCGGGAGGGTACAATGAGCAGTTCTTC. This gives the protein CASSLLAGGYNEQFF.